Shown below are 29 T cell receptor beta chains from a single sample sequenced in a study of cytomegalovirus exposure and HLA in healthy donors. Both 60 Vbeta primers and 13 Jbeta primers went into the PCR. Libraries were prepared by immunoSEQ multiplex PCR; TCRdb keeps only in-frame clonotypes and omits some of them. The data contain under 150,000 clones, 75% to 85% of them singletons. The sequencing input was PBMCs. Source of these receptors: a woman aged 40 to 55 in good health and CMV-seronegative.

The chain has TRBV4-1 and TRBJ1-2; TRBD1 might be the D (6 bases). This CDR3 is 16 amino acids long. The ends were cut back, 2 bases at V and 1 base at J, with 14 bases in the middle. CDR1 MGHRA and CDR2 YSYEKL come from the germline V gene. The CDR3 spells CASSQLDRPLNYGYTF. The CDR3 DNA sequence: TGCGCCAGCAGCCAATTAGACAGGCCCCTTAACTATGGCTACACCTTC.

The V gene is TRBV7-2, the J gene TRBJ1-2; 7 bases match TRBD1. V trimming: 2 bases; J trimming: 5 bases; junction bases outside the gene matches: 5. CDR1 is SGHTA, CDR2 FQGNSA, per germline. CDR3 length: 14 amino acids. The CDR3 here is CASSLRQGSYGYTF. CDR3 DNA sequence: TGTGCCAGCAGCTTAAGACAGGGCTCATATGGCTACACCTTC.

This rearrangement joins TRBV28 to TRBJ1-2, with D unclear. There are 13 residues in the CDR3. CDR1 and CDR2 from the germline V gene are MDHEN and SYDVKM. Between the trimmed V and J ends, which lost 3 bases and 7 bases, there was a span of 12 bases. This CDR3 reads CASSFPLGPGYTF. The DNA of the CDR3 is TGTGCCAGCAGTTTTCCTCTAGGTCCTGGCTACACCTTC.

The V call is TRBV4-1, the J call TRBJ1-1; 9 nucleotides match TRBD1. This CDR3 has 20 residues. The V gene's germline CDR1 is MGHRA and CDR2 YSYEKL. J was trimmed by 1 base and V by 0 bases; bases with no gene match: 15. The CDR3 sequence: CASSQDRGARTGDRNTEAFF. The CDR3 nucleotides read TGCGCCAGCAGCCAAGATAGAGGTGCACGGACAGGGGATAGGAACACTGAAGCTTTCTTT.

This clone has only a few counts. The V gene is TRBV4-2, the J gene TRBJ1-4, with D hard to call. Germline-derived CDR1 and CDR2 are LGHNA and YNFKEQ. The CDR3 consists of 14 residues. Trimming stripped 0 bases from V and 7 bases from J, with 9 bases between. CDR3 amino acids: CASSQDSLIEKLFF. CDR3 DNA: TGTGCCAGCAGCCAAGATTCACTGATTGAAAAACTGTTTTTT.

The chain employs TRBV27 and TRBJ1-1, with a possible D match to TRBD1 (5 bases). The CDR3 has 15 amino acids. The V gene's germline CDR1 is MNHEY and CDR2 SMNVEV (reference sequence). Trimming pared 0 bases from V and 3 bases from J, leaving 11 bases between. In nucleotides, the CDR3 is TGTGCCAGCAGTTTATCGGGGCAGGGTTACACTGAAGCTTTCTTT. This sequence encodes CASSLSGQGYTEAFF.

This clone was recorded only once. This chain uses TRBV2 with TRBJ2-5; maybe TRBD2 (5 bases). CDR1 SNHLY and CDR2 FYNNEI come from the germline V gene. This CDR3 contains 13 residues. V lost 6 bases and J 2 bases, leaving 10 bases between the germline ends. For the CDR3, the DNA is TGTGCCAGCAGCGCAAGCGGTCAAGAGACCCAGTACTTC. It translates to CASSASGQETQYF.

The V and J genes are TRBV6-1 and TRBJ1-2; tentatively, D is TRBD1 (5 bases). Germline V gene data show CDR1 as MNHNS and CDR2 as SASEGT. The V end was cut by 4 bases, the J end by 1 base, with 16 bases between. CDR3 length: 16 amino acids. CDR3 protein: CASSAGTGTYNYGYTF. The CDR3 region has the DNA TGTGCCAGCAGTGCCGGGACGGGGACTTATAACTATGGCTACACCTTC.

The CDR3, as DNA: TGCGCCAGCAGCGCGGGACAGGGCAATGAGCAGTTCTTC. This codes for CASSAGQGNEQFF. The J gene is TRBJ2-1, the V gene TRBV5-1; TRBD1 aligns across 9 bases. V lost 4 bases to trimming and J lost 6 bases; unmatched junction nucleotides: 2. Germline assignment: CDR1 SGHRS and CDR2 YFSETQ. The CDR3 consists of 13 residues.

The V gene is TRBV7-2, the J gene TRBJ1-6, with D possibly being TRBD1 (6 bases). CDR1 and CDR2 from the germline V gene are SGHTA and FQGNSA. Trimming pared 1 base from V and 6 bases from J, leaving 7 bases between. The CDR3 totals 14 residues. CDR3 nucleotides: TGTGCCAGCAGCTTAGAACAGGGTAATTCACCCCTCCACTTT. This sequence encodes CASSLEQGNSPLHF.

The V call is TRBV2, the J call TRBJ1-6; D is unresolved. This CDR3 has 15 amino acids. The V gene lost 2 bases and the J gene lost 1 base, with 6 bases spanning the gap. Germline assignment: CDR1 SNHLY and CDR2 FYNNEI. CDR3 sequence (DNA): TGTGCCAGCAGTGAATCGGGATCCTATAATTCACCCCTCCACTTT. Residues: CASSESGSYNSPLHF.

CDR3 bases: TGTGCCAGCAGCTCGGACAGGGATACTGAAGCTTTCTTT. Translation: CASSSDRDTEAFF. The chain carries TRBV7-2 and TRBJ1-1, with 8 positions matching TRBD1. V was clipped by 4 bases and J by 5 bases; unmatched bases: 3. CDR3 length: 13 amino acids. Germline V gene sequence: CDR1 SGHTA, CDR2 FQGNSA.

CDR3 sequence: CASSLQQGPTGEQYF. The CDR3 DNA reads TGTGCCAGCAGCTTACAACAGGGGCCGACGGGGGAGCAGTACTTC. The genes are TRBV7-9 and TRBJ2-7, with 7 positions matching TRBD1. The CDR3 runs to 15 residues. From germline, CDR1 is SEHNR and CDR2 FQNEAQ (reference sequence). The J segment lost 7 bases and the V segment lost 2 bases, leaving 11 bases of the junction unmatched.

This sequence joins TRBV20-1 and TRBJ2-3; D remains ambiguous. The CDR3 spans 11 residues. Trimming removed 3 bases at V and 4 bases at J, with 5 bases between. In germline, CDR1 is DFQATT, CDR2 SNEGSKA (reference sequence). DNA for the CDR3: TGCAGTGCTAGTAAATCAGATACGCAGTATTTT. It is translated as CSASKSDTQYF.

This clone was detected only a few times. The chain links TRBV25-1 to TRBJ1-1; D gene ambiguous. The CDR3 spans 13 residues. V dropped 3 bases and J dropped 4 bases, with 9 bases sitting between them. Germline V gives CDR1 MGHDK, CDR2 SYGVNS. CDR3 in DNA: TGTGCCAGCAGTGAGACGGGGAGCACTGAAGCTTTCTTT. Its translation is CASSETGSTEAFF. Together with reference TRBV25-1 and TRBJ1-1, the CDR3 gives the full variable domain: EADIYQTPRYLVIGTGKKITLECSQTMGHDKMYWYQQDPGMELHLIHYSYGVNSTEKGDLSSESTVSRIRTEHFPLTLESARPSHTSQYLCASSETGSTEAFFGQGTRLTVV.

The V call is TRBV7-2, the J call TRBJ2-4; D not resolved. Germline values: CDR1 SGHTA, CDR2 FQGNSA. V was cut by 1 base and J by 0 bases, with 7 bases left in between. This CDR3 contains 15 residues. The CDR3 protein is CASSLVQLAKNIQYF. CDR3 bases: TGTGCCAGCAGCTTAGTACAGCTAGCCAAAAACATTCAGTACTTC.

The genes are TRBV29-1 and TRBJ2-7; 8 bases are a match to TRBD2. Germline V gives CDR1 SQVTM, CDR2 ANQGSEA. The ends lost 1 base at V and 2 bases at J; junction bases unmatched: 7. The CDR3 consists of 15 residues. CDR3 sequence: CSVEGMASGPYEQYF. The CDR3 DNA follows: TGCAGCGTTGAAGGTATGGCTAGCGGGCCCTACGAGCAGTACTTC.

The V gene is TRBV28, the J gene TRBJ2-5; 8 bases are shared with TRBD2. The CDR3 runs 17 residues. The ends lost 2 bases at V and 1 base at J; junction bases unmatched: 9. Germline V gene lookup returns CDR1 MDHEN and CDR2 SYDVKM. The CDR3 DNA reads as TGTGCCAGCAGTTTACTCGCCGGGCGGGGGGTCCAAGAGACCCAGTACTTC. This encodes CASSLLAGRGVQETQYF.

This clone was seen once. The chain couples TRBV29-1 to TRBJ2-1; a possible D gene is TRBD2 (6 bases). Between the trimmed V and J ends, which lost 6 bases and 8 bases, there was a span of 20 bases. Germline CDR1 SQVTM, CDR2 ANQGSEA. The CDR3 contains 14 residues. CDR3: CSVAPGTPIYEQFF. CDR3 bases: TGCAGCGTAGCTCCCGGGACTCCAATTTATGAGCAGTTCTTC.

This clone has only a few counts. V gene TRBV6-1 combines with J gene TRBJ2-7; D perhaps matches TRBD1 (6 bases). Trimming removed 2 bases at V and 3 bases at J, with 14 bases between. Germline CDR1 is MNHNS and CDR2 is SASEGT. The CDR3 runs to 15 residues. CDR3 nucleotide sequence: TGTGCCAGCAGTGAACAGAGGACAGAAAACTACGAGCAGTACTTC. The encoded protein is CASSEQRTENYEQYF.

V is TRBV7-9 and J is TRBJ1-1, with D perhaps matching TRBD1 (5 bases). The CDR3 runs to 16 residues. The ends were cut back, 5 bases at V and 0 bases at J, with 16 bases in the middle. CDR1 is SEHNR and CDR2 is FQNEAQ in the germline V gene (reference sequence). CDR3 region: CASSLPLGVVNTEAFF. CDR3 sequence (DNA): TGTGCCAGCAGCCTTCCATTAGGGGTCGTGAACACTGAAGCTTTCTTT. Variable domain in full (rest from reference TRBV7-9 and TRBJ1-1): DTGVSQNPRHKITKRGQNVTFRCDPISEHNRLYWYRQTLGQGPEFLTYFQNEAQLEKSRLLSDRFSAERPKGSFSTLEIQRTEQGDSAMYLCASSLPLGVVNTEAFFGQGTRLTVV.

Regarding this clone: Mismatch with germline at one junction end may stem from a read error. In DNA form, the CDR3 reads TGCGCCAGCAGCTTGGTGGTGGCCGGGGACTATGGCTACCCCTTC. It translates to CASSLVVAGDYGYPF. The rearrangement joins TRBV5-1 to TRBJ1-2, with a possible D match to TRBD1 (5 bases). The CDR3 spans 15 residues. Germline assignment: CDR1 SGHRS and CDR2 YFSETQ.

The genes are TRBV10-1 and TRBJ2-2, with TRBD2 as a possible D gene (6 bases). Per germline, CDR1 WNHNN and CDR2 SYGVQD (reference sequence). Trimming removed 4 bases from V and 1 base from J, with 10 bases in between. This CDR3 has 15 amino acids. The CDR3: CASSGGVKNTGELFF. CDR3 in DNA: TGCGCCAGCAGTGGGGGGGTAAAGAACACCGGGGAGCTGTTTTTT.

V is TRBV28 and J is TRBJ1-2; 8 bases line up with TRBD1. This CDR3 is built from 15 residues. The germline V gene encodes CDR1 MDHEN and CDR2 SYDVKM. V lost 3 bases, J lost 5 bases, and 8 bases stayed unmatched. In nucleotides, the CDR3 is TGTGCCAGCAGTTTGGAGGCAGGGGGCGTATATGGCTACACCTTC. Encoded protein: CASSLEAGGVYGYTF.

The V gene is TRBV2, the J gene TRBJ2-4; tentatively, D is TRBD2 (5 bases). CDR1 is SNHLY, CDR2 FYNNEI, per germline. This CDR3 is 16 amino acids long. With 1 base removed from V and 6 bases from J, the gap between germline ends came to 16 bases. This CDR3 reads CASSEEVRGLLNIQYF. CDR3 bases: TGTGCCAGCAGTGAAGAGGTCCGGGGTTTATTAAACATTCAGTACTTC.

The rearrangement uses TRBV7-8 and TRBJ2-3; 10 nucleotides line up with TRBD2. Germline trimming cut 3 bases from V and 6 bases from J; bases unmatched to any gene: 6. The CDR3 is 15 amino acids. Germline loops: CDR1 SGHVS, CDR2 FQNEAQ. CDR3 region: CASSFLTSGSDTQYF. As DNA, the CDR3 is TGTGCCAGCAGCTTCCTGACTAGCGGGTCCGATACGCAGTATTTT.

V gene TRBV5-1 combines with J gene TRBJ2-1; D perhaps matches TRBD2 (6 bases). V dropped 0 bases and J dropped 5 bases, with 12 bases sitting between them. There are 15 residues in the CDR3. The germline gives CDR1 SGHRS, CDR2 YFSETQ. Written as DNA, the CDR3 is TGCGCCAGCAGCTTGGGTCGGGGGAATAACAATGAGCAGTTCTTC. Its protein is CASSLGRGNNNEQFF. The full variable domain, rest sourced from reference TRBV5-1 and TRBJ2-1, is KAGVTQTPRYLIKTRGQQVTLSCSPISGHRSVSWYQQTPGQGLQFLFEYFSETQRNKGNFPGRFSGRQFSNSRSEMNVSTLELGDSALYLCASSLGRGNNNEQFFGPGTRLTVL.

The CDR3 DNA sequence: TGTGCCAGCAGTGACCCCCAGGGGAATGAAAAACTGTTTTTT. It is translated as CASSDPQGNEKLFF. V is TRBV6-1 and J is TRBJ1-4, with a weak D call TRBD1 (6 bases). Per the germline V gene, CDR1 is MNHNS and CDR2 is SASEGT. Between the trimmed V and J ends, which lost 3 bases and 5 bases, there was a span of 10 bases. This CDR3 comprises 14 residues.

This chain connects TRBV5-1 to TRBJ2-2; 11 nucleotides align to TRBD2. V gave up 2 bases and J gave up 2 bases; unmatched junction bases: 2. This CDR3 region has 16 residues. Germline lookup yields CDR1 SGHRS and CDR2 YFSETQ. For the CDR3, the DNA is TGCGCCAGCAGCTTTAGCGGGGGGGGCAACACCGGGGAGCTGTTTTTT. It encodes CASSFSGGGNTGELFF.